This T cell receptor beta chain was identified in a study of blood T cells in healthy people across ages. Study-wide findings and caveats: Roughly linearly, TCR beta diversity per million T cells fell as age increased.

Drawn from each donor were roughly 10 milliliters of peripheral blood. Unmatched junction bases numbered 3, after V lost 0 bases and J lost 6 bases. Germline V CDR1 and CDR2: LGHNA, YSLEER. CDR3 length equals 14 residues. Only a few counts were recorded for this clonotype. Its specificity is not known. Primers used in a second PCR of roughly 6 to 12 cycles were a sample-barcoded 5' primer and a J-beta primer mix. All cDNA molecules were each tagged by a template-switch adaptor with 12 random nucleotides. One entry per CDR3 protein results from TCRdb running MiXCR on the 5' RACE reads. The sample records 450,000 to 700,000 distinct CDR3 sequences, 27% being singletons.

The rearrangement uses TRBV4-3 and TRBJ1-2; TRBD1 agrees at 8 bases. Specimen: blood. This TCR was recovered from an older woman in good health. The CDR3 loop reads CASSQDRGQDGYTF. The CDR3 region has the DNA TGCGCCAGCAGCCAAGACAGGGGGCAGGATGGCTACACCTTC.